At least ten counts were recorded for the clone carrying this T cell receptor beta chain. Its antigen is undetermined. CDR3 length: 16 residues. Trimming pared 1 base from V and 2 bases from J, leaving 13 bases between. CDR1 and CDR2 from the germline V gene are SGHTA and FQGNSA. These data originate in a study of T cells in Graves' hyperthyroidism and ophthalmopathy. Study-level results: Most thyroid clonotypes expanded above 0.001 were also detected in blood. A model built on 13 V-J features separated ophthalmopathy from stable hyperthyroidism.

RNA transcripts were the template for amplifying TCR beta CDR3 regions. Using the HTBI primer set, a first-round RT-PCR was run on the TCR CDR3. TCRdb redid the calling of the multiplex PCR reads with MiXCR, one entry per CDR3 protein. The sample lists hundreds of thousands of distinct CDR3 sequences; roughly 21% were seen once. The sequenced sample was blood. This clonotype was obtained from a man aged 35-49 years with Graves' ophthalmopathy. This chain uses TRBV7-2 with TRBJ2-3; D unresolved. CDR3 amino acids: CASSLDPRWYTDTQYF. As DNA, the CDR3 is TGTGCCAGCAGCTTAGACCCGAGGTGGTACACAGATACGCAGTATTTT. Full variable domain (rest looked up from reference TRBV7-2 and TRBJ2-3): GAGVSQSPSNKVTEKGKDVELRCDPISGHTALYWYRQSLGQGLEFLIYFQGNSAPDKSGLPSDRFSAERTGGSVSTLTIQRTQQEDSAVYLCASSLDPRWYTDTQYFGPGTRLTVL.